The 28 T cell receptor beta chains presented below share a single source sample, sequenced in a study of OX40 agonist ivuxolimab in advanced cancers. Profiled with immunoSEQ multiplex PCR; TCRdb holds only in-frame clones, not every one. Of about 68,000 clones listed, roughly 86% are singletons. The source material was CD4+ or CD8+ T cells sorted from blood, sampled in a trial of the OX40 agonist ivuxolimab. These receptors were obtained from an adult with an advanced solid tumor such as melanoma, head and neck, liver or kidney cancer.

The chain couples TRBV5-1 to TRBJ1-1; 7 bases are a match to TRBD1. Looked up from germline, CDR1 is SGHRS and CDR2 is YFSETQ. Trimming at V came to 7 bases and at J to 1 base, leaving 4 bases not matched to a gene. The CDR3 length is 13 residues. CDR3: CASARDRNTEAFF. The CDR3 DNA follows: TGCGCCAGCGCCCGGGACAGGAACACTGAAGCTTTCTTT.

V gene TRBV5-1 combines with J gene TRBJ2-1; 11 nucleotides line up with TRBD2. Germline assignment: CDR1 SGHRS and CDR2 YFSETQ. The CDR3 sequence is 15 residues long. V was pared by 5 bases and J by 4 bases, with 5 bases of the junction left unmatched. CDR3: CASRTGTSGYNEQFF. The CDR3 DNA follows: TGCGCCAGCAGGACCGGGACTAGCGGATACAATGAGCAGTTCTTC. The complete variable domain, with remaining parts taken from reference TRBV5-1 and TRBJ2-1, reads KAGVTQTPRYLIKTRGQQVTLSCSPISGHRSVSWYQQTPGQGLQFLFEYFSETQRNKGNFPGRFSGRQFSNSRSEMNVSTLELGDSALYLCASRTGTSGYNEQFFGPGTRLTVL.

The chain recombines TRBV18 with TRBJ2-7, with 11 bases lining up with TRBD2. Germline V CDR1 and CDR2: KGHSH, LQKENI. With 3 bases clipped from V and 2 bases from J, the junction kept 3 bases outside the gene matches. This CDR3 region has 15 residues. CDR3 loop: CASSPPSGGTYEQYF. In DNA form, the CDR3 reads TGTGCCAGCTCACCCCCTAGCGGGGGGACCTACGAGCAGTACTTC.

The gene calls are TRBV4-1 and TRBJ2-3; tentatively, D is TRBD2 (6 bases). The CDR3 has 17 residues. Germline CDR1 reads MGHRA; CDR2 reads YSYEKL. The V end lost 0 bases, the J end lost 6 bases, and 19 bases lay between the germline ends. Written as DNA, the CDR3 is TGCGCCAGCAGCCAAGAAGGTTTGAGGGCGGGGTTGGATACGCAGTATTTT. This codes for CASSQEGLRAGLDTQYF.

The chain carries TRBV5-6 and TRBJ2-7; weak D call: TRBD2 (6 bases). CDR3 length equals 17 residues. The V end lost 2 bases, the J end lost 4 bases, and 22 bases lay between the germline ends. CDR1 is SGHDT, CDR2 YYEEEE, per germline. The CDR3 nucleotides are TGTGCCAGCAGCTTTACCGTTCGATGGGAGGAGATTTACGAGCAGTACTTC. It is translated as CASSFTVRWEEIYEQYF.

The genes are TRBV6-1 and TRBJ1-2, with D possibly TRBD1 on 5 matching bases. CDR3 length: 13 amino acids. Germline V CDR1 and CDR2: MNHNS, SASEGT. Trimming took off 3 bases at V and 3 bases at J, with 8 bases between the two ends. The CDR3 spells CASSESRDYGYTF. The CDR3 region has the DNA TGTGCCAGCAGTGAGTCCAGGGACTATGGCTACACCTTC.

V usage is TRBV5-1 and J usage is TRBJ1-6, with D uncertain. This CDR3 region has 14 residues. Germline CDR1 is SGHRS and CDR2 is YFSETQ. V lost 0 bases to trimming and J lost 9 bases, with 10 bases between them. CDR3 coding DNA: TGCGCCAGCAGCTTGGGAGGTTTTCTTTCACCCCTCCACTTT. Its translation: CASSLGGFLSPLHF.

J is TRBJ2-2 and V is TRBV5-1; no definite D call. V was trimmed by 2 bases and J by 4 bases, leaving 9 bases between them. The CDR3 is 14 residues long. CDR1 and CDR2 from the germline V gene are SGHRS and YFSETQ. The CDR3 here is CASSLTPGTGELFF. The DNA for the CDR3 is TGCGCCAGCAGCTTAACCCCCGGCACCGGGGAGCTGTTTTTT.

The V and J genes are TRBV11-2 and TRBJ1-1, with 7 bases aligning to TRBD1. J lost 1 base, V lost 5 bases, and 1 base had no gene match. The germline V gene encodes CDR1 SGHAT and CDR2 FQNNGV. The CDR3 runs to 13 residues. For the CDR3, the DNA is TGTGCCAGCAGCGGGACAGAGAACACTGAAGCTTTCTTT. It encodes CASSGTENTEAFF.

The CDR3 region is CASSLKQPSSYNEQFF. DNA for the CDR3: TGCGCCAGCAGCTTAAAACAGCCGAGCTCCTACAATGAGCAGTTCTTC. The chain is built from TRBV5-1 and TRBJ2-1; D is uncertain. CDR1 is SGHRS and CDR2 is YFSETQ in the germline V gene. The CDR3 sequence is 16 residues long. V was shortened by 2 bases and J by 0 bases, with 12 bases between the two germline ends.

The CDR3 coding sequence is TGTGCCAGCAGTTTAAGGCCCAGGGTAGCGGGAGGGCCGGACGAGCAGTACTTC. This encodes CASSLRPRVAGGPDEQYF. The V gene is TRBV27, the J gene TRBJ2-7; 11 bases align to TRBD2. The length of the CDR3 is 18 residues. The ends lost 2 bases at V and 5 bases at J; junction bases unmatched: 14. Per the germline V gene, CDR1 is MNHEY and CDR2 is SMNVEV (reference sequence).

V gene TRBV11-2 combines with J gene TRBJ2-7; D possibly corresponds to TRBD2 (7 bases). Germline V gene data show CDR1 as SGHAT and CDR2 as FQNNGV. V shed 5 bases and J shed 6 bases, with 17 bases lying between them. This CDR3 contains 14 residues. The CDR3 nucleotides read TGTGCCAGCAGCCCCTGGGGGGGGGCCACCGAGCAGTACTTC. This encodes CASSPWGGATEQYF.

This clone was detected only once. This sequence joins TRBV9 and TRBJ2-5, with 7 bases matching TRBD2. The V segment lost 3 bases and the J segment 1 base; nucleotides outside the gene matches: 6. Germline V gene sequence: CDR1 SGDLS, CDR2 YYNGEE. The length of the CDR3 is 15 residues. The CDR3: CASSAPSGIQETQYF. CDR3 nucleotide sequence: TGTGCCAGCAGCGCCCCTAGCGGCATCCAAGAGACCCAGTACTTC.

V is TRBV7-2 and J is TRBJ2-1, with TRBD2 as a possible D gene (6 bases). The V end lost 6 bases, the J end lost 4 bases, and 13 bases lay between the germline ends. CDR1 and CDR2 from the germline V gene are SGHTA and FQGNSA. This CDR3 region has 14 residues. CDR3 residues: CASSPGGRYNEQFF. The CDR3 DNA reads TGTGCCAGCAGTCCAGGAGGGCGGTACAATGAGCAGTTCTTC.

The V and J genes are TRBV6-4 and TRBJ2-3; 12 bases are shared with TRBD2. The CDR3 contains 15 residues. V lost 0 bases to trimming and J lost 5 bases; unmatched junction nucleotides: 0. Germline V gene sequence: CDR1 MRHNA, CDR2 SNTAGT. In DNA, the CDR3 is TGTGCCAGCAGTGACTCGGGACTAGCGGGAGATACGCAGTATTTT. This encodes CASSDSGLAGDTQYF.

The chain carries TRBV27 and TRBJ1-4; tentatively, D is TRBD1 (6 bases). This CDR3 comprises 14 residues. Germline V lookup: CDR1 MNHEY, CDR2 SMNVEV (reference sequence). V lost 3 bases and J lost 7, with 12 bases in between. The CDR3 sequence: CASSFLGAGEKLFF. The CDR3 coding sequence is TGTGCCAGCAGTTTTCTGGGGGCAGGTGAAAAACTGTTTTTT.

This rearrangement joins TRBV5-4 to TRBJ1-2; TRBD1 aligns across 10 bases. The CDR3 extends over 15 amino acids. In germline, CDR1 is SGHNT, CDR2 YYREEE (reference sequence). V gave up 6 bases and J gave up 5 bases; unmatched junction bases: 10. The CDR3 reads CASKMRTGGEYGYTF. The DNA for the CDR3 is TGTGCCAGCAAAATGCGGACAGGGGGAGAATATGGCTACACCTTC. The complete variable domain, with remaining parts taken from reference TRBV5-4 and TRBJ1-2, reads ETGVTQSPTHLIKTRGQQVTLRCSSQSGHNTVSWYQQALGQGPQFIFQYYREEENGRGNFPPRFSGLQFPNYSSELNVNALELDDSALYLCASKMRTGGEYGYTFGSGTRLTVV.

The V and J genes are TRBV5-4 and TRBJ2-7, with D perhaps being TRBD1 or TRBD2 (5 bases each). The CDR3 totals 15 residues. Germline assignment: CDR1 SGHNT and CDR2 YYREEE (reference sequence). V dropped 3 bases and J dropped 2 bases, with 15 bases sitting between them. DNA for the CDR3: TGTGCCAGCAGCTGGGACGGCGGGTTTCCCTACGAGCAGTACTTC. Its translation is CASSWDGGFPYEQYF.

V and J are TRBV4-2 and TRBJ2-7, with 12 positions matching TRBD1. CDR3 size: 14 residues. Germline values: CDR1 LGHNA, CDR2 YNFKEQ. With 4 bases clipped from V and 7 bases from J, the junction kept 5 bases outside the gene matches. DNA for the CDR3: TGTGCCAGCAGCCCCCGGGACAGGGGGCGTGAGCAGTACTTC. Translated, it gives CASSPRDRGREQYF.

The chain joins TRBV5-4 to TRBJ2-7; 13 bases line up with TRBD2. The CDR3 consists of 15 residues. The germline V gene has CDR1 SGHNT and CDR2 YYREEE (reference sequence). The trim removed 3 bases at V and 2 bases at J, leaving 2 bases unmatched. The CDR3 nucleotides read TGTGCCAGCAGCTCGGGACTAGCGGGACCCTACGAGCAGTACTTC. The encoded protein is CASSSGLAGPYEQYF.

This chain connects TRBV5-5 to TRBJ2-5; 9 bases are a match to TRBD2. There are 16 residues in the CDR3. Germline CDR1 SGHKS, CDR2 YYEKEE (reference sequence). V shed 0 bases and J 2 bases; nucleotides not matched to a gene: 5. CDR3 in amino acids: CASSLDSGGPQETQYF. The CDR3 coding sequence is TGTGCCAGCAGCTTGGATAGCGGGGGACCTCAAGAGACCCAGTACTTC.

This rearrangement joins TRBV19 to TRBJ1-1; D not resolved. The CDR3 spans 14 residues. The V end lost 5 bases, the J end lost 1 base, and 11 bases lay between the germline ends. Germline V gives CDR1 LNHDA, CDR2 SQIVND (reference sequence). CDR3 sequence (DNA): TGTGCCAGTAGTGCCGACATAGAGAACACTGAAGCTTTCTTT. Residues: CASSADIENTEAFF.

V usage is TRBV7-8 and J usage is TRBJ2-7, with TRBD1 identical over 8 bases. Trimming removed 3 bases from V and 2 bases from J; junction bases left unmatched: 18. The CDR3 length is 19 residues. Germline V gives CDR1 SGHVS, CDR2 FQNEAQ. CDR3 in amino acids: CASSLASGTGSHRPYEQYF. DNA for the CDR3: TGTGCCAGCAGCTTGGCATCCGGGACAGGTTCCCACCGGCCCTACGAGCAGTACTTC.

V gene TRBV6-1 combines with J gene TRBJ2-3; 12 bases map to TRBD2. Trimming at V came to 6 bases and at J to 8 bases, leaving 3 bases not matched to a gene. The CDR3 runs 13 residues. In germline, CDR1 is MNHNS, CDR2 SASEGT. CDR3 coding DNA: TGTGCCAGCAGAGAGACTAGCGGGGGTACGCAGTATTTT. This codes for CASRETSGGTQYF.

The chain joins TRBV28 to TRBJ1-5, with D perhaps matching TRBD1 (5 bases). V shed 6 bases and J shed 4 bases, with 16 bases lying between them. Germline CDR1 reads MDHEN; CDR2 reads SYDVKM. CDR3 length equals 15 residues. The CDR3 bases are TGTGCCAGCAGAACAAGGGGAACCCGAAATCAGCCCCAGCATTTT. Residues: CASRTRGTRNQPQHF.

This chain connects TRBV21-1 to TRBJ2-2; the DNA was not used to check the table's D call, TRBD1. TRBV21-1 is annotated as a pseudogene. This CDR3 has 16 residues. This CDR3 reads CASSKGDTPNTGELFF. The CDR3 bases are TGTGCCAGCAGCAAAGGGGACACGCCGAACACCGGGGAGCTGTTTTTT.

The V gene is TRBV6-5, the J gene TRBJ2-1; D gene uncertain. The CDR3 contains 13 residues. V shed 2 bases and J shed 10 bases, with 12 bases lying between them. Germline-derived CDR1 and CDR2 are MNHEY and SVGAGI. The CDR3 sequence is CASSYRARSEQFF. For the CDR3, the DNA is TGTGCCAGCAGTTACAGAGCCCGCAGCGAGCAGTTCTTC.

V gene TRBV10-3 combines with J gene TRBJ2-3, with TRBD1 identical over 8 bases. Germline CDR1 ENHRY, CDR2 SYGVKD. V gave up 10 bases and J gave up 14 bases; unmatched junction bases: 11. The CDR3 has 11 amino acids. CDR3 nucleotides: TGTGCCACCGAGACAGGGGACTGGGTGTATTTT. Protein product: CATETGDWVYF.